This passage covers 30 T cell receptor beta chains from one sample sequenced in a study of human T cells and chemical hapten exposure (dated by TCRdb to about 2021). The time point label corresponds to: patch test 1, 2 weeks after DPC sensitization. Reading the label with the study, this specimen's treatment or condition is: therapeutic diphenylcyclopropenone sensitization with weekly scalp DPC. Preparation of the library involved RACE. The reads were generated on a NextSeq 500. The public sequencing data were trimmed at Q25 with fastp and processed into clonotypes with MiXCR by TCRdb, which kept only in-frame beta chains. Duplicate CDR3 protein sequences are folded into a single record with the most common DNA and genes. This sample comprises fewer than 400,000 distinct CDR3 sequences, approximately 6.3% of them detected only once. The ten largest clonotypes hold less than 10% of the sample. This specimen consisted of whole blood, obtained in connection with sensitization to the hapten diphenylcyclopropenone (DPC). The source is a young woman with alopecia areata. Some clones in this sample may be carry-over from other donors' samples.

V gene TRBV18 combines with J gene TRBJ1-3; D remains unclear. Germline V gives CDR1 KGHSH, CDR2 LQKENI. The ends were cut back, 4 bases at V and 2 bases at J, with 15 bases in the middle. The CDR3 runs to 16 residues. The CDR3 protein is CASSLGSGPPGNTIYF. CDR3 DNA: TGTGCCAGCTCACTAGGTTCCGGGCCGCCTGGAAACACCATATATTTT. Filled out from reference TRBV18 and TRBJ1-3, the complete variable domain reads NAGVMQNPRHLVRRRGQEARLRCSPMKGHSHVYWYRQLPEEGLKFMVYLQKENIIDESGMPKERFSAEFPKEGPSILRIQQVVRGDSAAYFCASSLGSGPPGNTIYFGEGSWLTVV.

V and J are TRBV5-1 and TRBJ1-1, with no clear D. Looked up from germline, CDR1 is SGHRS and CDR2 is YFSETQ. Trimming removed 2 bases from V and 6 bases from J, with 11 bases in between. This CDR3 comprises 13 residues. The CDR3 region has the DNA TGCGCCAGCAGCTTTGACGGGATCGCTGAAGCTTTCTTT. As protein: CASSFDGIAEAFF. Using reference TRBV5-1 and TRBJ1-1 for the parts outside the CDR3, the full variable domain is KAGVTQTPRYLIKTRGQQVTLSCSPISGHRSVSWYQQTPGQGLQFLFEYFSETQRNKGNFPGRFSGRQFSNSRSEMNVSTLELGDSALYLCASSFDGIAEAFFGQGTRLTVV.

This clonotype was found a few times. The rearrangement uses TRBV20-1 and TRBJ2-3; D assignment may be TRBD1 or TRBD2 (6 bases each). Trimming cost V 0 bases and J 5 bases, with 15 bases left between them. Germline CDR1 is DFQATT and CDR2 is SNEGSKA (reference sequence). CDR3 length: 15 amino acids. The CDR3 region has the DNA TGCAGTGCTAGAGATCTCTCCGGGGGCGGAGATACGCAGTATTTT. This sequence encodes CSARDLSGGGDTQYF.

The V call is TRBV7-2, the J call TRBJ2-3; TRBD1 might be the D (6 bases). Germline CDR1 is SGHTA and CDR2 is FQGNSA. Trimming removed 1 base from V and 1 base from J, with 12 bases in between. The CDR3 is made up of 16 amino acids. The CDR3 coding sequence is TGTGCCAGCAGCTTAGAAAGGGGGACCCGCACAGATACGCAGTATTTT. Amino acids: CASSLERGTRTDTQYF.

The J gene is TRBJ2-5, the V gene TRBV2; 8 bases are a match to TRBD2. V lost 0 bases and J lost 0; bases outside the gene matches: 6. CDR1 SNHLY and CDR2 FYNNEI come from the germline V gene. This CDR3 is built from 17 residues. CDR3 protein: CASSEAEGAGDQETQYF. CDR3 DNA: TGTGCCAGCAGTGAAGCGGAAGGAGCGGGGGACCAAGAGACCCAGTACTTC. The full variable domain, rest sourced from reference TRBV2 and TRBJ2-5, is EPEVTQTPSHQVTQMGQEVILRCVPISNHLYFYWYRQILGQKVEFLVSFYNNEISEKSEIFDDQFSVERPDGSNFTLKIRSTKLEDSAMYFCASSEAEGAGDQETQYFGPGTRLLVL.

The rearrangement links TRBV4-3 to TRBJ2-6, with TRBD1 as a possible D gene (6 bases). V was shortened by 0 bases and J by 0 bases, with 15 bases between the two germline ends. The CDR3 extends over 19 amino acids. CDR1 and CDR2 (germline): LGHNA, YSLEER. The CDR3 loop is CASSQDTTGWGSGANVLTF. The CDR3 nucleotides are TGCGCCAGCAGCCAAGATACCACAGGGTGGGGCTCTGGGGCCAACGTCCTGACTTTC.

This clonotype was observed many times. The chain joins TRBV4-1 to TRBJ2-1; D is unresolved. Germline V gives CDR1 MGHRA, CDR2 YSYEKL. The CDR3 covers 15 residues. With 1 base removed from V and 1 base from J, the gap between germline ends came to 8 bases. CDR3 bases: TGCGCCAGCAGCCAAGTATCCCTTTCCTACAATGAGCAGTTCTTC. This codes for CASSQVSLSYNEQFF.

This clonotype was seen repeatedly, ten times or more. The rearrangement links TRBV29-1 to TRBJ2-7; D may be TRBD1 or TRBD2 (6 bases each). V shed 5 bases and J shed 3 bases, with 20 bases lying between them. The CDR3 spans 15 residues. Germline CDR1 is SQVTM and CDR2 is ANQGSEA. The CDR3 region is CSVPWGAGRNYEQYF. The CDR3 DNA follows: TGCAGCGTTCCATGGGGGGCAGGGAGGAACTACGAGCAGTACTTC.

V and J are TRBV6-2 or TRBV6-3 and TRBJ2-3; D gene ambiguous. Trimming shortened V by 2 bases and J by 4 bases, and 10 bases separated the two germline ends. The germline V gene encodes CDR1 MNHEY and CDR2 SVGEGT. This CDR3 has 14 amino acids. The CDR3 nucleotides read TGTGCCAGCAGTTACCATGTTGGGGCAGATACGCAGTATTTT. As protein: CASSYHVGADTQYF.

This clonotype came up a few times. The chain combines TRBV3-1 with TRBJ1-6; D possibly corresponds to TRBD1 (5 bases). CDR1 and CDR2 from the germline V gene are LGHDT and YNNKEL (reference sequence). Trimming shortened V by 4 bases and J by 5 bases, and 9 bases separated the two germline ends. The CDR3 runs to 14 residues. This CDR3 is CASSRQNNNSPLHF. The CDR3 DNA sequence: TGTGCCAGCAGCCGACAGAACAATAATTCACCCCTCCACTTT. Using reference TRBV3-1 and TRBJ1-6 for the parts outside the CDR3, the full variable domain is DTAVSQTPKYLVTQMGNDKSIKCEQNLGHDTMYWYKQDSKKFLKIMFSYNNKELIINETVPNRFSPKSPDKAHLNLHINSLELGDSAVYFCASSRQNNNSPLHFGNGTRLTVT.

Ten or more counts support this clonotype. This chain connects TRBV18 to TRBJ2-5; D is ambiguous. Germline values: CDR1 KGHSH, CDR2 LQKENI. The CDR3 covers 13 residues. The V end lost 6 bases, the J end lost 3 bases, and 11 bases lay between the germline ends. The CDR3 nucleotides read TGTGCCAGCTCCGCTGAAACCGAAGAGACCCAGTACTTC. This sequence encodes CASSAETEETQYF.

In this sample, this clonotype turned up many times. V and J are TRBV6-2 or TRBV6-3 and TRBJ2-2; the D is unclear. Germline CDR1 reads MNHEY; CDR2 reads SVGEGT. The CDR3 is 17 amino acids. V lost 2 bases and J lost 1, with 14 bases in between. CDR3: CASSYHKYSLNTGELFF. Written as DNA, the CDR3 is TGTGCCAGCAGTTACCATAAGTACTCTTTGAACACCGGGGAGCTGTTTTTT.

This clonotype was detected ten times or more. V and J are TRBV6-2 or TRBV6-3 and TRBJ2-5, with 9 bases that match TRBD2. Germline V gene lookup returns CDR1 MNHEY and CDR2 SVGEGT. Losses at the gene ends were 0 bases for V and 1 base for J; bases not matched to a gene: 9. CDR3 length equals 18 residues. The CDR3 DNA follows: TGTGCCAGCAGTTACTCGGAAACCAGACTAGCGGCCCAAGAGACCCAGTACTTC. Translated, it gives CASSYSETRLAAQETQYF.

V usage is TRBV20-1 and J usage is TRBJ2-3; a weak D match, TRBD2 (5 bases). Germline CDR1 and CDR2: DFQATT and SNEGSKA (reference sequence). CDR3 length equals 12 residues. The germline V and J ends were trimmed by 6 bases and 6 bases, with 13 bases remaining between them. The CDR3 region is CSAGLGSDTQYF. The CDR3 DNA follows: TGCAGTGCAGGACTGGGGTCGGATACGCAGTATTTT.

The chain has TRBV3-1 and TRBJ2-5; no definite D call. The CDR3 spans 14 residues. V lost 0 bases to trimming and J lost 7 bases, with 12 bases between them. Germline assignment: CDR1 LGHDT and CDR2 YNNKEL (reference sequence). CDR3 sequence reads: CASSQDGVPRTQYF. The CDR3 nucleotides read TGTGCCAGCAGCCAAGACGGCGTCCCAAGGACCCAGTACTTC.

The V call is TRBV7-2, the J call TRBJ1-5; tentative D call: TRBD1 (5 bases). With 2 bases removed from V and 0 bases from J, the gap between germline ends came to 14 bases. CDR3 length: 17 residues. Germline CDR1 reads SGHTA; CDR2 reads FQGNSA. In nucleotides, the CDR3 is TGTGCCAGCAGCTTAATAGGGGCAGGAGGTAGCAATCAGCCCCAGCATTTT. The encoded protein is CASSLIGAGGSNQPQHF.

This clonotype has a count of ten or more. The V gene is TRBV6-5, the J gene TRBJ2-7; the match to TRBD2 covers 8 bases. Germline CDR1 MNHEY, CDR2 SVGAGI. The CDR3 totals 14 residues. V shed 4 bases, J shed 4 bases, and the junction held 6 bases outside the gene matches. The chain's CDR3 is CASSSQRGRYEQYF. Written as DNA, the CDR3 is TGTGCCAGCAGTTCCCAGCGGGGGCGGTACGAGCAGTACTTC.

This clonotype was found many times. The rearrangement uses TRBV28 and TRBJ2-3; D is possibly TRBD1 (6 bases). V lost 3 bases to trimming and J lost 2 bases, with 9 bases between them. The CDR3 totals 14 residues. Per the germline V gene, CDR1 is MDHEN and CDR2 is SYDVKM. CDR3 sequence reads: CASSLDRNTDTQYF. The CDR3 nucleotides are TGTGCCAGCAGTTTGGACAGAAACACAGATACGCAGTATTTT. Using reference TRBV28 and TRBJ2-3 for the parts outside the CDR3, the full variable domain is DVKVTQSSRYLVKRTGEKVFLECVQDMDHENMFWYRQDPGLGLRLIYFSYDVKMKEKGDIPEGYSVSREKKERFSLILESASTNQTSMYLCASSLDRNTDTQYFGPGTRLTVL.

This clonotype was detected only a few times. The chain combines TRBV6-1 with TRBJ1-1, with D unresolved. The CDR3 spans 13 residues. V was clipped by 1 base and J by 1 base, with 4 bases between them. CDR1 and CDR2 from the germline V gene are MNHNS and SASEGT. The CDR3: CASSEVANTEAFF. CDR3 DNA sequence: TGTGCCAGCAGTGAAGTTGCGAACACTGAAGCTTTCTTT.

This sequence joins TRBV7-2 and TRBJ2-5, with D possibly matching TRBD1 (6 bases). Trimming shortened V by 7 bases and J by 3 bases, and 18 bases separated the two germline ends. The germline V gene has CDR1 SGHTA and CDR2 FQGNSA. The CDR3 has 15 residues. CDR3 residues: CASTQSGVVKETQYF. CDR3 DNA sequence: TGTGCCAGCACCCAGTCAGGGGTCGTCAAAGAGACCCAGTACTTC.

The V and J genes are TRBV20-1 and TRBJ2-7, with a tentative D call TRBD1 (6 bases). The CDR3 sequence is 13 residues long. Looked up from germline, CDR1 is DFQATT and CDR2 is SNEGSKA (reference sequence). V dropped 4 bases and J dropped 0 bases, with 10 bases sitting between them. The CDR3 bases are TGCAGTGCTATGGACAGCTTCTCCTACGAGCAGTACTTC. Translation gives CSAMDSFSYEQYF.

Many counts were recorded for this clonotype. The chain has TRBV7-2 and TRBJ2-1, with D hard to call. V lost 5 bases, J lost 10 bases, and 12 bases lay in between. Germline CDR1 reads SGHTA; CDR2 reads FQGNSA. The CDR3 spans 12 residues. CDR3 residues: CASSTEDVEQFF. DNA of the CDR3: TGTGCCAGCAGCACAGAGGACGTGGAGCAGTTCTTC.

This clonotype was counted many times. This rearrangement joins TRBV12-3 or TRBV12-4 to TRBJ2-2; 7 nucleotides agree with TRBD1. V shed 6 bases, J shed 6 bases, and the junction held 4 bases outside the gene matches. CDR3 length: 13 amino acids. In nucleotides, the CDR3 is TGTGCCAGCAGACAGACAGGGTCCGGGGAGCTGTTTTTT. Translation gives CASRQTGSGELFF.

The chain couples TRBV12-3 or TRBV12-4 to TRBJ1-1; possible D gene TRBD1, 6 bases. This CDR3 has 14 amino acids. The V gene lost 5 bases and the J gene lost 2 bases, with 12 bases spanning the gap. The CDR3 reads CASSRQDRNTEAFF. The CDR3 DNA sequence: TGTGCCAGCAGTCGACAGGACAGAAACACTGAAGCTTTCTTT.

This clonotype has more than one count but fewer than ten. The J gene is TRBJ1-1, the V gene TRBV6-6, with D tentatively TRBD1 (5 bases). Per the germline V gene, CDR1 is MNHNY and CDR2 is SVGAGI (reference sequence). The CDR3 length is 15 residues. The ends were cut back, 7 bases at V and 6 bases at J, with 21 bases in the middle. The CDR3 loop is CASTDGPYRRSEAFF. CDR3 nucleotides: TGTGCCAGCACCGATGGGCCTTACAGGAGGTCTGAAGCTTTCTTT.

Only a few counts were recorded for this clonotype. The rearrangement joins TRBV4-3 to TRBJ2-7, with D unresolved. V was pared by 1 base and J by 0 bases, with 10 bases between. The CDR3 is made up of 15 amino acids. Per the germline V gene, CDR1 is LGHNA and CDR2 is YSLEER. CDR3 protein: CASSQGATSSYEQYF. DNA of the CDR3: TGCGCCAGCAGCCAAGGGGCAACGAGCTCCTACGAGCAGTACTTC.

This clonotype was observed a few times. This chain connects TRBV24-1 to TRBJ2-1; the D is unclear. V gave up 4 bases and J gave up 6 bases, with 12 bases separating them. The CDR3 is 14 residues long. CDR1 and CDR2 from the germline V gene are KGHDR and SFDVKD. DNA for the CDR3: TGTGCCACCAGTGAGACGGATGGTGGCAATGAGCAGTTCTTC. Amino acid sequence: CATSETDGGNEQFF.

With regard to this clonotype: A single base separates this from a much larger clone, so it may be a read error. The chain combines TRBV11-2 with TRBJ1-1; D is undetermined. Germline CDR1 and CDR2: SGHAT and FQNNGV. Trimming cost V 5 bases and J 4 bases, with 20 bases left between them. The CDR3 has 16 residues. CDR3 protein: CASSPRFSVAGTEAFF. In DNA form, the CDR3 reads TGTGCCAGCAGCCCCCGGTTCTCGGTGGCAGGCACTGAAGCTTTCTTT.

This clonotype was seen repeatedly, ten times or more. The genes are TRBV27 and TRBJ1-5; 7 nucleotides line up with TRBD1. Germline V gene sequence: CDR1 MNHEY, CDR2 SMNVEV (reference sequence). Germline trimming cut 5 bases from V and 4 bases from J; bases unmatched to any gene: 8. CDR3 length: 15 amino acids. CDR3 sequence: CASSPRQGPNQPQHF. The CDR3 DNA reads TGTGCCAGCAGTCCGAGACAGGGCCCAAATCAGCCCCAGCATTTT.

V gene TRBV19 combines with J gene TRBJ2-1; weak D call: TRBD1 (6 bases). The CDR3 has 17 residues. The germline V and J ends were trimmed by 7 bases and 0 bases, with 19 bases remaining between them. The V gene's germline CDR1 is LNHDA and CDR2 SQIVND (reference sequence). This CDR3 is CASTNHHRVPSYNEQFF. The CDR3 DNA reads as TGTGCCAGTACCAACCACCACAGGGTCCCCTCCTACAATGAGCAGTTCTTC.